A single sample is the source of the 17 T cell receptor beta chains below, sequenced in a study of T cells in Graves' hyperthyroidism and ophthalmopathy. Amplification yielded TCR beta CDR3 regions, with RNA transcripts as the source. In the first-round RT-PCR of the TCR CDR3, the HTBI primer set was used. TCRdb reanalysed the multiplex PCR reads using MiXCR and keeps one entry per CDR3 protein. The profile shows roughly 630,000 distinct CDR3 sequences, around a sixth of them singletons. The specimen was blood. These receptors all come from a woman in her thirties with Graves' hyperthyroidism.

Only one count was recorded for this clonotype. At one of its ends the junction is not consistent with the germline gene, which may arise from a read error. The chain links TRBV3-1 to TRBJ2-1; D might be TRBD1 or TRBD2, each matching 5 bases. This CDR3 comprises 17 residues. Germline V gene sequence: CDR1 LGHDT, CDR2 YNNKEL (reference sequence). In DNA form, the CDR3 reads TGTGCCAGCAGCCAAGGCCCCCCAAGCAGGGAGAACAATGAGCAGCTCTTC. The encoded protein is CASSQGPPSRENNEQLF.

This clonotype was observed a few times. Written as DNA, the CDR3 is TGCAGTGTAATGCGGGAGTACGAGCAGTACTTC. Translation gives CSVMREYEQYF. The chain combines TRBV20-1 with TRBJ2-7, with 7 bases aligning to TRBD2. The trim removed 7 bases at V and 4 bases at J, leaving 4 bases unmatched. Germline lookup yields CDR1 DFQATT and CDR2 SNEGSKA (reference sequence). The CDR3 runs to 11 residues.

The table lists this clonotype with many counts. This chain uses TRBV28 with TRBJ1-2; tentative D call: TRBD1 (5 bases). This CDR3 is 12 amino acids long. CDR1 is MDHEN, CDR2 SYDVKM, per germline. The V end was cut by 2 bases, the J end by 4 bases, with 5 bases between. CDR3 residues: CASSLQGYGYTF. In DNA form, the CDR3 reads TGTGCCAGCAGTTTACAGGGCTATGGCTACACCTTC.

The J gene is TRBJ2-7, the V gene TRBV5-1; 9 bases map to TRBD2. Trimming cost V 4 bases and J 6 bases; bases outside gene matches: 8. Germline CDR1 is SGHRS and CDR2 is YFSETQ. This CDR3 comprises 14 residues. The CDR3 loop is CASSHGTSNSEQYF. In nucleotides, the CDR3 is TGCGCCAGCAGCCACGGGACTAGCAATTCCGAGCAGTACTTC.

The rearrangement uses TRBV19 and TRBJ1-1; possibly TRBD1 for D (5 bases). The CDR3 runs 15 residues. Trimming cost V 5 bases and J 1 base, with 14 bases left between them. Germline V lookup: CDR1 LNHDA, CDR2 SQIVND (reference sequence). Here the CDR3 reads CASSGSSRENTEAFF. For the CDR3, the DNA is TGTGCCAGTAGTGGTTCGTCCAGGGAGAACACTGAAGCTTTCTTT.

V gene TRBV6-1 combines with J gene TRBJ1-5; TRBD1 matches 7 bases. Germline V gene sequence: CDR1 MNHNS, CDR2 SASEGT. CDR3 length: 15 residues. J was trimmed by 4 bases and V by 3 bases; bases with no gene match: 6. The CDR3 DNA follows: TGTGCCAGCAGTGACCGAGACAGGGCTAATCAGCCCCAGCATTTT. This codes for CASSDRDRANQPQHF.

About this clonotype: One base away lies a much larger clone, so this may be a sequencing read error. The chain employs TRBV5-1 and TRBJ2-1, with 14 bases lining up with TRBD2. The length of the CDR3 is 16 residues. The V gene's germline CDR1 is SGHRS and CDR2 YFSETQ. CDR3 sequence reads: CAGSSRTSGGRGEQFF. The CDR3 region has the DNA TGCGCCGGCAGCTCGAGGACTAGCGGGGGGCGGGGGGAGCAGTTCTTC.

This clonotype was picked up many times. This sequence joins TRBV12-3 or TRBV12-4 and TRBJ2-1, with 7 bases identical to TRBD2. J lost 8 bases, V lost 6 bases, and 16 bases had no gene match. CDR3 length: 16 amino acids. The CDR3, as DNA: TGTGCCAGCAGCATAAGCGAAGGGGCGGGAGCTCATGAGCAGTTCTTC. The encoded protein is CASSISEGAGAHEQFF.

With regard to this clonotype: This may be a read error: a much more frequent sequence differs by one nucleotide. V usage is TRBV18 and J usage is TRBJ2-7, with D perhaps TRBD1 or TRBD2 (5 bases each). Germline CDR1 and CDR2: KGHSH and LQKENI. V was clipped by 5 bases and J by 5 bases, with 22 bases between them. This CDR3 is 16 amino acids long. CDR3: CASSSQPRDVAHEQYF. The CDR3 DNA follows: TGTGCCAGCTCATCGCAACCCCGGGACGTAGCCCACGAGCAGTACTTC.

This clonotype appeared many times. The V and J genes are TRBV12-3 or TRBV12-4 and TRBJ2-7; 9 positions match TRBD1. CDR3 length: 15 amino acids. V trimming: 3 bases; J trimming: 5 bases; junction bases outside the gene matches: 8. CDR3 sequence reads: CASSFKGTGNHEQYF. The CDR3 DNA reads TGTGCCAGCAGTTTTAAGGGGACAGGGAACCACGAGCAGTACTTC.

This clonotype has a count of ten or more. The chain couples TRBV4-2 to TRBJ2-7; 11 positions match TRBD2. There are 15 residues in the CDR3. V lost 3 bases and J lost 2; bases outside the gene matches: 3. Germline loops: CDR1 LGHNA, CDR2 YNFKEQ. The CDR3 reads CASSHIAGGTYEQYF. The CDR3 DNA sequence: TGTGCCAGCAGCCATATAGCGGGAGGGACCTACGAGCAGTACTTC.

The table lists this clonotype with many counts. The J gene is TRBJ2-7, the V gene TRBV11-2, with 10 bases identical to TRBD2. CDR1 and CDR2 (germline): SGHAT, FQNNGV. The CDR3 length is 15 residues. The J segment lost 4 bases and the V segment lost 5 bases, leaving 8 bases of the junction unmatched. The CDR3: CASSLGQREGYEQYF. The DNA of the CDR3 is TGTGCCAGCAGCCTCGGCCAGCGGGAGGGGTACGAGCAGTACTTC.

This clonotype occurred a few times. The chain combines TRBV6-2 or TRBV6-3 with TRBJ2-7; D uncertain. V lost 0 bases to trimming and J lost 0 bases, with 9 bases between them. CDR1 MNHEY and CDR2 SVGEGT come from the germline V gene. The CDR3 contains 15 residues. DNA of the CDR3: TGTGCCAGCAGTTACTCTTGGGGTAACTCCTACGAGCAGTACTTC. Residues: CASSYSWGNSYEQYF.

The sample holds a few counts of this clonotype. V usage is TRBV19 and J usage is TRBJ2-2; D is uncertain. The germline V gene has CDR1 LNHDA and CDR2 SQIVND (reference sequence). The CDR3 is made up of 15 amino acids. Trimming left V 5 bases short and J 1 base short, with 11 bases between. The CDR3 loop reads CASSFMTMNTGELFF. CDR3 nucleotide sequence: TGTGCCAGTAGTTTCATGACAATGAACACCGGGGAGCTGTTTTTT.

The rearrangement uses TRBV18 and TRBJ2-1; 10 bases are shared with TRBD1. The CDR3 consists of 16 residues. Germline assignment: CDR1 KGHSH and CDR2 LQKENI. V was pared by 3 bases and J by 3 bases, with 5 bases of the junction left unmatched. CDR3 nucleotide sequence: TGTGCCAGCTCACCTTTGGGGACAGGGGTCTACAATGAGCAGTTCTTC. This translates into CASSPLGTGVYNEQFF.

The gene calls are TRBV4-3 and TRBJ2-1, with D possibly matching TRBD2 (5 bases). V gave up 4 bases and J gave up 0 bases, with 10 bases separating them. The V gene's germline CDR1 is LGHNA and CDR2 YSLEER. This CDR3 region has 15 residues. CDR3 residues: CASSLTRNSYNEQFF. CDR3 coding DNA: TGCGCCAGCAGCCTTACTAGGAACTCCTACAATGAGCAGTTCTTC.

The CDR3 DNA reads as TGTGCCAGCAGCTCCCACGGGGATGAGCAGTTCTTC. Its protein product is CASSSHGDEQFF. V gene TRBV7-9 combines with J gene TRBJ2-1; tentatively, D is TRBD2 (5 bases). Per germline, CDR1 SEHNR and CDR2 FQNEAQ (reference sequence). The CDR3 runs to 12 residues. V lost 4 bases, J lost 8 bases, and 9 bases lay in between.